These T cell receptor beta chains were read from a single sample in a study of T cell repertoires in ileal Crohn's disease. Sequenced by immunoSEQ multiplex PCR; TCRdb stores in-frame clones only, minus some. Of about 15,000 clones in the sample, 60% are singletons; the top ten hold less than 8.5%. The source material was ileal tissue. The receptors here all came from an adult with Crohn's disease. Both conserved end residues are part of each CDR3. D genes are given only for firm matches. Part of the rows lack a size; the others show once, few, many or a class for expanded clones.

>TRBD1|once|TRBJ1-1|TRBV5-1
CASSQSTTGVNTEAFF
TGCGCCAGCAGCCAATCCACGACAGGGGTGAACACTGAAGCTTTCTTT
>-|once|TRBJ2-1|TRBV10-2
CASSDPTGYNEQFF
TGCGCCAGCAGTGACCCGACAGGCTACAATGAGCAGTTCTTC
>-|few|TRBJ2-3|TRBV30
CAWSVLGSSADTQYF
TGTGCCTGGAGTGTCCTCGGGAGTAGCGCAGATACGCAGTATTTT
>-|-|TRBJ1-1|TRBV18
CASQGASEAFF
TGTGCCAGCCAAGGAGCCTCTGAAGCTTTCTTT
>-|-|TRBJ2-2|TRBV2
CASSLGSTNTGELFF
TGTGCCAGCAGTTTGGGCAGCACGAACACCGGGGAGCTGTTTTTT
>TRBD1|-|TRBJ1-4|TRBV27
CASRQGAREKLFF
TGTGCCAGCAGGCAGGGGGCTAGGGAAAAACTGTTTTTT
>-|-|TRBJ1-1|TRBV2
CASRQNTEAFF
TGTGCCAGCAGACAAAACACTGAAGCTTTCTTT
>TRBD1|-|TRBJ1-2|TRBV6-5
CASSRQGAGGYTF
TGTGCCAGCTCCCGACAGGGGGCAGGTGGCTACACCTTC
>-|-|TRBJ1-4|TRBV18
CASSKTATNEKLFF
TGTGCCAGCTCAAAGACAGCAACTAATGAAAAACTGTTTTTT
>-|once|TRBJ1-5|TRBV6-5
CASSYSYRLSNQPQHF
TGTGCCAGCAGTTACTCGTACAGGCTTAGCAATCAGCCCCAGCATTTT
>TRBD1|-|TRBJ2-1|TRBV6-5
CASSWRDRGSSNEQFF
TGTGCCAGCAGTTGGCGGGACAGGGGGTCATCGAATGAGCAGTTCTTC
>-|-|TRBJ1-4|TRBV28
CASSGGGEKLFF
TGTGCCAGCAGTGGGGGCGGGGAAAAACTGTTTTTT
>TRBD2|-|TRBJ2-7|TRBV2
CASSETGTSIYEQYF
TGTGCCAGCAGTGAAACCGGGACTAGTATCTACGAGCAGTACTTC
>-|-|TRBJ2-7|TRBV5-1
CASSLGDRSYEQYF
TGCGCCAGCAGCTTGGGTGACAGGTCCTACGAGCAGTACTTC
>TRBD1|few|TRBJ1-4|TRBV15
CATSIPGTVNEKLFF
TGTGCCACCAGCATTCCCGGGACAGTTAATGAAAAACTGTTTTTT
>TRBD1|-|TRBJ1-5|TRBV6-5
CASRGQGGNQPQHF
TGTGCCAGCAGGGGACAGGGAGGAAATCAGCCCCAGCATTTT
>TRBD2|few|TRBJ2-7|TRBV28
CASSPAGVEGWIYEQYF
TGTGCCAGCAGTCCGGCGGGAGTGGAAGGGTGGATTTACGAGCAGTACTTC
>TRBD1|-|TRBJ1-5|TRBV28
CASSLYRGVSNQPQHF
TGTGCCAGCAGTTTATACAGGGGGGTAAGCAATCAGCCCCAGCATTTT
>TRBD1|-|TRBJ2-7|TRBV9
CASSAGTGSTEQYF
TGTGCCAGCAGCGCCGGGACAGGGTCCACCGAGCAGTACTTC
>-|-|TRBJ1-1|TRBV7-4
CASSPSGGAFF
TGTGCCAGCAGCCCAAGCGGCGGGGCTTTCTTT
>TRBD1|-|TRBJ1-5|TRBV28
CASSNTGVRQPQHF
TGTGCCAGCAGTAACACAGGGGTCCGTCAGCCCCAGCATTTT
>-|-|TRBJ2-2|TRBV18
CASSGQSAGELFF
TGTGCCAGTTCAGGACAGAGTGCCGGGGAGCTGTTTTTT
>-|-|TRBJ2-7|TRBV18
CASSPKGQSSYEQYF
TGTGCCAGCTCACCTAAGGGGCAGAGCTCCTACGAGCAGTACTTC
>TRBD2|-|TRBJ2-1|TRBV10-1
CASSESRGRVGNEQFF
TGCGCCAGCAGTGAGTCCCGAGGGAGGGTAGGGAATGAGCAGTTCTTC
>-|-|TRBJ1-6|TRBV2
CASRGLGSPLHF
TGTGCCAGCAGGGGCCTCGGTTCACCCCTCCACTTT
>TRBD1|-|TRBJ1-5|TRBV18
CASSLQGIDQPQHF
TGTGCCAGCTCTCTACAGGGGATAGATCAGCCCCAGCATTTT
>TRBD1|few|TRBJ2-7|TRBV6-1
CASSPGTGTEQYF
TGTGCCAGCAGTCCCGGGACAGGAACGGAGCAGTACTTC
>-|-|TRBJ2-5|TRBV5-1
CASSFWGREETQYF
TGCGCCAGCAGCTTTTGGGGCAGGGAAGAGACCCAGTACTTC
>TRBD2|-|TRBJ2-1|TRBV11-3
CASSFGLAGGGSEQFF
TGTGCCAGCAGCTTTGGGCTAGCGGGAGGTGGATCTGAGCAGTTCTTC
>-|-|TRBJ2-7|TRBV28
CASSQNPFQYGRSSYEQYF
TGTGCCAGCAGTCAAAACCCTTTCCAGTATGGCCGAAGCTCCTACGAGCAGTACTTC
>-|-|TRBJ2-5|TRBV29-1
CSVPARPGETQYF
TGCAGCGTTCCGGCTCGACCCGGGGAGACCCAGTACTTC
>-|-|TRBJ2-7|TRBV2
CASSERGLRGEQYF
TGTGCCAGCAGTGAAAGGGGTCTCAGGGGCGAGCAGTACTTC
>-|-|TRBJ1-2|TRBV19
CASRDSGAGNYGYTF
TGTGCCAGTAGGGATTCAGGCGCGGGTAACTATGGCTACACCTTC
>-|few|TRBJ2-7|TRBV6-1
CASSDFRDSFSYEQYF
TGTGCCAGCAGTGACTTCCGGGACTCTTTCTCCTACGAGCAGTACTTC
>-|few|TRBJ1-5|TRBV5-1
CASSLDSTSQPQHF
TGCGCCAGCAGCTTGGACAGTACCAGTCAGCCCCAGCATTTT
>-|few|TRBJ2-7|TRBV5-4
CASSAGTATSYEQYF
TGTGCCAGCAGCGCGGGGACGGCCACCTCCTACGAGCAGTACTTC
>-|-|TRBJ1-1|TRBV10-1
CASSESGGRNTEAFF
TGCGCCAGCAGTGAGTCGGGAGGCCGGAACACTGAAGCTTTCTTT
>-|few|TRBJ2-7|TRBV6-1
CASSESQGGPYEQYF
TGTGCCAGCAGTGAAAGCCAGGGGGGACCCTACGAGCAGTACTTC
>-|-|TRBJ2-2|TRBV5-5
CASSPHDRANTGELFF
TGTGCCAGCAGCCCTCACGACAGAGCAAACACCGGGGAGCTGTTTTTT
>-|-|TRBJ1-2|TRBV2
CASSRDTVYGYTF
TGTGCCAGCAGTCGGGACACCGTCTATGGCTACACCTTC
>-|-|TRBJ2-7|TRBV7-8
CASSLLPLEQYF
TGTGCCAGCAGCTTACTCCCCCTCGAGCAGTACTTC
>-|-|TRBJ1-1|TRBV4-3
CASSHQQAPNTEAFF
TGCGCCAGCAGCCATCAACAGGCCCCGAACACTGAAGCTTTCTTT